This TCR beta chain was captured by sequencing in a study of blood T cell repertoires in COVID-19. Whole-study context: There were acute and convalescent COVID-19 samples, and they came from the United States, Italy and Spain. Sources were T cells, B-cell-depleted T cells, or PBMCs; the material itself was cDNA or gDNA.

Germline values: CDR1 SGHTA, CDR2 FQGNSA. The CDR3 runs 15 residues. The junction had 4 bases not matched to a gene; V was cut back by 6 bases and J by 4 bases. The table came from immunoSEQ multiplex PCR; TCRdb's copy has only in-frame clones and leaves some out. The sample has over 90,000 clones, approximately 84% seen once. The source material was peripheral blood. This clonotype was sampled from a human donor in a cohort sampled during active COVID-19. V and J are TRBV7-2 and TRBJ2-1; 12 bases map to TRBD2. The CDR3 spells CASSSLAGGYNEQFF. The CDR3 DNA follows: TGTGCCAGCAGTTCTCTAGCGGGGGGGTACAATGAGCAGTTCTTC.